This T cell receptor (beta chain) was recorded in a study of blood T cell repertoires in COVID-19. The Seattle patients joined while their infection was active and were tracked longitudinally afterward. Sequencing used immunoSEQ multiplex PCR; TCRdb keeps in-frame clones, though not all of them. The data hold some 300,000 clones, with 90% observed a single time. The CDR3 totals 14 residues. The V gene's germline CDR1 is SGHTA and CDR2 FQGNSA. V gave up 5 bases and J gave up 3 bases, with 11 bases separating them. This clonotype was obtained from a woman in her thirties or forties with COVID-19, enrolled during active disease. This sequence joins TRBV7-2 and TRBJ1-5, with a possible D match to TRBD1 (5 bases). Sequencing used peripheral blood. CDR3 region: CASSLTELNQPQHF. In nucleotides, the CDR3 is TGTGCCAGCAGCCTGACAGAACTCAATCAGCCCCAGCATTTT.